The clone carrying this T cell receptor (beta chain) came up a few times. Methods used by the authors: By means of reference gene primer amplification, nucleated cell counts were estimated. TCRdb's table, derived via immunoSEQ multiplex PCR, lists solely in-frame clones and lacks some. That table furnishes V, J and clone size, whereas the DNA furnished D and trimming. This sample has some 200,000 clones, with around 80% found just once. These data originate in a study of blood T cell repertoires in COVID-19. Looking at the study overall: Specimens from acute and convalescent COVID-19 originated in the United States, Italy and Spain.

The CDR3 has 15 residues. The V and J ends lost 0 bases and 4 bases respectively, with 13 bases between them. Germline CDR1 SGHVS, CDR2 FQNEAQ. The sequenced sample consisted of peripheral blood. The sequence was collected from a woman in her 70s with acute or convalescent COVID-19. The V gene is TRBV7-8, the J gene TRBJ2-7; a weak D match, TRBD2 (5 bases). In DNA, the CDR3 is TGTGCCAGCAGCTTAGCCGCTAGCCCGGGATACGAGCAGTACTTC. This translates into CASSLAASPGYEQYF.